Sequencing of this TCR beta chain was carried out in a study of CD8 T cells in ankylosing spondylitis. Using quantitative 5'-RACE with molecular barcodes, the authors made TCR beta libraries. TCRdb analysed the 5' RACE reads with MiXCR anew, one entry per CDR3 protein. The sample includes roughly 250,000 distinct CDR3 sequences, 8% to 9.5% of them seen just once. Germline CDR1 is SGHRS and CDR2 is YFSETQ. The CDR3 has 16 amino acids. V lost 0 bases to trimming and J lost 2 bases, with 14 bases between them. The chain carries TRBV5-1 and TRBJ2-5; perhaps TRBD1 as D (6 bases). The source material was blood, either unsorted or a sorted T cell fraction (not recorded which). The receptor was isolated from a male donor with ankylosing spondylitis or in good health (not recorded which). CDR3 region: CASSLEGTRTQETQYF. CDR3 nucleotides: TGCGCCAGCAGCTTGGAGGGGACACGGACTCAAGAGACCCAGTACTTC.